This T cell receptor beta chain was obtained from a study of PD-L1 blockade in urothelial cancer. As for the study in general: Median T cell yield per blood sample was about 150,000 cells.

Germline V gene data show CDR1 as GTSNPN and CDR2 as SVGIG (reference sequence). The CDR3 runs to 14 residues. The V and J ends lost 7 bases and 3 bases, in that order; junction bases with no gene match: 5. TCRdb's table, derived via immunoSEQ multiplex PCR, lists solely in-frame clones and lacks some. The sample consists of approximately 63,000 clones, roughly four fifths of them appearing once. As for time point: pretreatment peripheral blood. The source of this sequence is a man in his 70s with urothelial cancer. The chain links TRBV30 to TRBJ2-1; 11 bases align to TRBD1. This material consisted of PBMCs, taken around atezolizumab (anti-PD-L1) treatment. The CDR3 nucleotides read TGTGCCTCGAGAGGGACAGGGGGCTACAATGAGCAGTTCTTC. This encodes CASRGTGGYNEQFF. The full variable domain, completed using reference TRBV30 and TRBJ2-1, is SQTIHQWPATLVQPVGSPLSLECTVEGTSNPNLYWYRQAAGRGLQLLFYSVGIGQISSEVPQNLSASRPQDRQFILSSKKLLLSDSGFYLCASRGTGGYNEQFFGPGTRLTVL.